This TCR beta chain was recovered during a study of shared clonotypes between healthy human individuals. The CDR3 sequence is 13 residues long. Trimming took off 4 bases at V and 3 bases at J, with 7 bases between the two ends. CDR1 is MNHEY and CDR2 is SMNVEV in the germline V gene (reference sequence). Findings and limits, study-wide: Naive subsets, compared against memory subsets, generally had larger estimated richness values. Donors were few, which limited the genetic and exposure-history diversity represented.

In regard to this clone: Its target is unknown.

Assay execution took place at the deep level. Produced via immunoSEQ multiplex PCR; TCRdb's table is partial and in-frame only. The sample yields 650,000 to 700,000 clones, 90% seen once. The receptor's source is a man aged 18 to 30 in good health. Some clones in this sample may be carry-over from other donors' samples. Sequencing used memory CD8+ T cells from PBMCs. As to subset: CD45RO+ cells pooled with CCR7-negative TemRA cells. The V and J genes are TRBV27 and TRBJ1-5, with no clear D. CDR3 residues: CASSWRINQPQHF. The CDR3 DNA reads as TGTGCCAGCAGTTGGCGGATCAATCAGCCCCAGCATTTT.